Given below is one T cell receptor (beta chain) in context. As yet, its antigen is unknown. Between the trimmed V and J ends, which lost 5 bases and 5 bases, there was a span of 20 bases. The CDR3 covers 16 residues. Germline CDR1 reads MDHEN; CDR2 reads SYDVKM. Using immunoSEQ multiplex PCR, the repertoire was profiled, and TCRdb retains in-frame clones only, with some absent. The sample records 29,000 or so clones, roughly nine tenths being singletons. The data were obtained in a study of PD-1 blockade in classical Hodgkin lymphoma. General study points: In newly diagnosed patients, baseline TCR diversity was reportedly below that of healthy donors.

The time point was: newly diagnosed, previously untreated cHL patient sample. Magnetic negative selection was used to purify CD4+ T cells from thawed PBMCs. This sequence was found in a human donor with classical Hodgkin lymphoma. Sample: CD4+ T cells from blood. The V call is TRBV28, the J call TRBJ2-3; D is unresolved. CDR3 protein: CASSPPVALGLDTQYF. In DNA form, the CDR3 reads TGTGCCAGCAGTCCCCCTGTTGCGCTCGGGCTAGATACGCAGTATTTT.